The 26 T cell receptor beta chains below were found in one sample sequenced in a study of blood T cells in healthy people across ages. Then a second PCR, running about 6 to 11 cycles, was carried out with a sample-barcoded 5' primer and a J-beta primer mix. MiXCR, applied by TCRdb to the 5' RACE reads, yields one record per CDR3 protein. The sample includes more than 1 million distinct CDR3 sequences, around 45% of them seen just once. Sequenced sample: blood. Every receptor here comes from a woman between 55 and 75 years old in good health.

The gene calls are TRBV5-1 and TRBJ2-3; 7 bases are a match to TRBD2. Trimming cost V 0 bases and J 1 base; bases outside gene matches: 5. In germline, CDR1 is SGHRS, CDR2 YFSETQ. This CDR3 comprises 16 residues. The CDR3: CASSLASLAGTDTQYF. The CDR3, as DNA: TGCGCCAGCAGCTTGGCCAGCCTAGCGGGCACAGATACGCAGTATTTT.

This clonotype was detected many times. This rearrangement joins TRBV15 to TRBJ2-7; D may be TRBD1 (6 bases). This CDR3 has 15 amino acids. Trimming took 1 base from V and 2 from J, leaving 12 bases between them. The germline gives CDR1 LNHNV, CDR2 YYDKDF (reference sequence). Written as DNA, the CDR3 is TGTGCCACCAGCAGAGCCCTACAGGGAACCTACGAGCAGTACTTC. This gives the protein CATSRALQGTYEQYF.

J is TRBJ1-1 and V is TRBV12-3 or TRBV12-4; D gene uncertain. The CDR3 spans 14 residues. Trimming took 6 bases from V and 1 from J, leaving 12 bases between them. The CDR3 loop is CASSPSAANTEAFF. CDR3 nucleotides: TGTGCCAGCAGCCCAAGTGCAGCGAACACTGAAGCTTTCTTT.

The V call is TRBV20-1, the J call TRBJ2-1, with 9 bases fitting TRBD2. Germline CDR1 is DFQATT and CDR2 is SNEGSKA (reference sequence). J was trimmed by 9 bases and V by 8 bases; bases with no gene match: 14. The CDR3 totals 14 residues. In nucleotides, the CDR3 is TGCAGTACTCCGGCCGGGACTAGCTTCAGTGAGCAGTTCTTC. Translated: CSTPAGTSFSEQFF.

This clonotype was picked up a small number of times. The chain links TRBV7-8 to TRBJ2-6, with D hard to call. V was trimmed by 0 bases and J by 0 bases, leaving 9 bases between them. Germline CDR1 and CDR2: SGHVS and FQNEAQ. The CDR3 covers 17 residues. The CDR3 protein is CASSLALGNSGANVLTF. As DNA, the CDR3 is TGTGCCAGCAGCTTAGCGCTGGGTAACTCTGGGGCCAACGTCCTGACTTTC. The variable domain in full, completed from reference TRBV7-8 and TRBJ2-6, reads GAGVSQSPRYKVAKRGQDVALRCDPISGHVSLFWYQQALGQGPEFLTYFQNEAQLDKSGLPSDRFFAERPEGSVSTLKIQRTQQEDSAVYLCASSLALGNSGANVLTFGAGSRLTVL.

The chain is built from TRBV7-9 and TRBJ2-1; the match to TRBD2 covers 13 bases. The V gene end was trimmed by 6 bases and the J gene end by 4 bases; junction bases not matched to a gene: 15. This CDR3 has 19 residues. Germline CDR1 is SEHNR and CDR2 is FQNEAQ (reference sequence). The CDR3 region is CASSPTSGRNHPLYNEQFF. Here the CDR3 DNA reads TGTGCCAGCAGTCCGACTAGCGGGAGGAACCATCCTCTTTACAATGAGCAGTTCTTC.

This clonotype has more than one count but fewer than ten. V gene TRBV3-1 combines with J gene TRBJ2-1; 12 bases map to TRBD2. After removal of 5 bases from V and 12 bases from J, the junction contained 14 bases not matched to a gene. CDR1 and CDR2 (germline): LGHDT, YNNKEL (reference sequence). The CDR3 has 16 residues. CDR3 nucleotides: TGTGCCAGCAGCGATACGAAACTAGCGGGAGGTCTGGTGCAGTTCTTC. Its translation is CASSDTKLAGGLVQFF.

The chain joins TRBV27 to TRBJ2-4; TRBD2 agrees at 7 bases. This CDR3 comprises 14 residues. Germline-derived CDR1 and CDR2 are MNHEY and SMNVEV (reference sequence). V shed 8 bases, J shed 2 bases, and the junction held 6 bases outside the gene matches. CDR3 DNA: TGTGCCAGCGGGGCCGGGACTACCAAAAACATTCAGTACTTC. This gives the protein CASGAGTTKNIQYF.

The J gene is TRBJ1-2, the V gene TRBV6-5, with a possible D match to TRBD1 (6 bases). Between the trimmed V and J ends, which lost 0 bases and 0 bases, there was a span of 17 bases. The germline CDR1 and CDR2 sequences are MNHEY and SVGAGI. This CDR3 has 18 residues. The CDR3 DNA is TGTGCCAGCAGTTACTCGGTCTGGGGGGCGTCGGCTAACTATGGCTACACCTTC. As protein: CASSYSVWGASANYGYTF.

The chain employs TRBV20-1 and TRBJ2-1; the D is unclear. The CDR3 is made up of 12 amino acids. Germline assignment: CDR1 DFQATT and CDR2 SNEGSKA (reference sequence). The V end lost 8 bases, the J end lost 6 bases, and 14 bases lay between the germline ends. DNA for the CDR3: TGCAGTCAGATGACTCATCTCAATGAGCAGTTCTTC. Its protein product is CSQMTHLNEQFF.

CDR3 loop: CASTPPGLAFYEQYF. CDR3 nucleotide sequence: TGTGCCAGCACTCCTCCGGGACTAGCTTTCTACGAGCAGTACTTC. The V and J genes are TRBV28 and TRBJ2-7, with TRBD2 matching 9 bases. The V and J ends lost 7 bases and 3 bases, in that order; junction bases with no gene match: 10. Germline lookup yields CDR1 MDHEN and CDR2 SYDVKM. CDR3 length equals 15 residues.

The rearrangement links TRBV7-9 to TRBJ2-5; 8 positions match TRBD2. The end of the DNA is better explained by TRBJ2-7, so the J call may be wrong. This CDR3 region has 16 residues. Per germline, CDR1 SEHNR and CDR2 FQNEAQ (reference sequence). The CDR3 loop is CASSLGGSGKTYEQYF. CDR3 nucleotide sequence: TGTGCCAGCAGCTTAGGGGGTAGCGGGAAGACCTACGAGCAGTACTTC.

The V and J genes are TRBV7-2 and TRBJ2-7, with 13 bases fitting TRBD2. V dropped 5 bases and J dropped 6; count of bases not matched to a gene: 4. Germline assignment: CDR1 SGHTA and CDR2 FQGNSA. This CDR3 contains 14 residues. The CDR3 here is CASSPTSGGGEQYF. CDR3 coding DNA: TGTGCCAGCAGCCCCACTAGCGGGGGGGGCGAGCAGTACTTC.

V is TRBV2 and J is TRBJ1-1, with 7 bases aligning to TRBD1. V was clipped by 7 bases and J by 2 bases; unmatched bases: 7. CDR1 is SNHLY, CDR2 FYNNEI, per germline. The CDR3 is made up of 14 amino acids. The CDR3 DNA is TGTGCCAGCATGGGGGACAGCCTAAACACTGAAGCTTTCTTT. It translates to CASMGDSLNTEAFF. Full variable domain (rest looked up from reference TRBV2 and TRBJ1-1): EPEVTQTPSHQVTQMGQEVILRCVPISNHLYFYWYRQILGQKVEFLVSFYNNEISEKSEIFDDQFSVERPDGSNFTLKIRSTKLEDSAMYFCASMGDSLNTEAFFGQGTRLTVV.

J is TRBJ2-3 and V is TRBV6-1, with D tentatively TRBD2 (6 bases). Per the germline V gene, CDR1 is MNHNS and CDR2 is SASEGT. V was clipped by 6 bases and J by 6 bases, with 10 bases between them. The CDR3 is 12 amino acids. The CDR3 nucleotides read TGTGCCAGCAGCACACTAGCTGATACGCAGTATTTT. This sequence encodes CASSTLADTQYF.

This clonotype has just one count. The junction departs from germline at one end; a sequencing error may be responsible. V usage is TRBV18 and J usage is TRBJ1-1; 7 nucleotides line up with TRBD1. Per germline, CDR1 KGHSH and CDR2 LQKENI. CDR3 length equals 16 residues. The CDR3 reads CASSPLGQALNTEAFF. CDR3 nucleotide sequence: TGCGCCAGCTCACCACTCGGACAGGCCCTGAACACTGAAGCTTTCTTT.

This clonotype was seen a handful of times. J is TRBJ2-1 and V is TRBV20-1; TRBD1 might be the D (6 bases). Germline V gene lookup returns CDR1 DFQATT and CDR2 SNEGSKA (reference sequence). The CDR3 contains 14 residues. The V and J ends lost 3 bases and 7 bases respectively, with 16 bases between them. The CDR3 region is CSASPSGTGNEQFF. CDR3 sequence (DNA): TGCAGTGCTAGCCCCTCAGGAACAGGGAATGAGCAGTTCTTC.

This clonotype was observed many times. The CDR3 sequence is CASSFGAGSSYEQYF. For the CDR3, the DNA is TGCGCCAGCAGCTTCGGAGCGGGAAGCTCCTACGAGCAGTACTTC. The chain carries TRBV5-1 and TRBJ2-7; 7 nucleotides match TRBD2. The J segment lost 0 bases and the V segment lost 2 bases, leaving 5 bases of the junction unmatched. Germline V gene sequence: CDR1 SGHRS, CDR2 YFSETQ. The length of the CDR3 is 15 residues.

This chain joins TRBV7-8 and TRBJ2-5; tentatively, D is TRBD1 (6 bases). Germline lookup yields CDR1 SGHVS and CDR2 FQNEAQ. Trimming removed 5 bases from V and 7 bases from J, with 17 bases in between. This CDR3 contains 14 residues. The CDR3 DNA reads TGTGCCAGCAGCGCAGAGTGGGGGCTCGGGACCCAGTACTTC. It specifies CASSAEWGLGTQYF.

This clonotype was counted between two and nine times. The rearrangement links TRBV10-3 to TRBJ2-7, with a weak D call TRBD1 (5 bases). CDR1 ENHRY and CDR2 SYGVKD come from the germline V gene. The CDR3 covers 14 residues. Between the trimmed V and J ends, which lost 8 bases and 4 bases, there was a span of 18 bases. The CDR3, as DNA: TGTGCCATCGGCGACCGAGCAGGGTGGTACGAGCAGTACTTC. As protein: CAIGDRAGWYEQYF.

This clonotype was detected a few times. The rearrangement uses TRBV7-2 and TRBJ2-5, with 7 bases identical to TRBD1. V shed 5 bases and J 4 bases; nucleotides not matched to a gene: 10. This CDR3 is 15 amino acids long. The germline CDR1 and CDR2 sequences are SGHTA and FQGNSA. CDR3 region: CASSTQTGVGETQYF. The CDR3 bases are TGTGCCAGCAGCACACAAACAGGGGTAGGAGAGACCCAGTACTTC.

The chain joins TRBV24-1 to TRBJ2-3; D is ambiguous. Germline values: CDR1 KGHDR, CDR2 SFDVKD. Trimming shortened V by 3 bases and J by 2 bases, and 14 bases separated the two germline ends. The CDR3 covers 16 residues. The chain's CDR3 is CATSDVRGGSTDTQYF. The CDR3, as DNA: TGTGCCACCAGTGATGTGCGTGGCGGATCCACAGATACGCAGTATTTT.

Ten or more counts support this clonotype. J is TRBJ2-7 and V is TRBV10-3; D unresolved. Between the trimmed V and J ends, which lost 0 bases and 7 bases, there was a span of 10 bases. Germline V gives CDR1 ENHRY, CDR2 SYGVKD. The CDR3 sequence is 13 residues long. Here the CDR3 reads CAISESTLGEQYF. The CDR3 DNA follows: TGTGCCATCAGTGAGTCGACCTTAGGGGAGCAGTACTTC.

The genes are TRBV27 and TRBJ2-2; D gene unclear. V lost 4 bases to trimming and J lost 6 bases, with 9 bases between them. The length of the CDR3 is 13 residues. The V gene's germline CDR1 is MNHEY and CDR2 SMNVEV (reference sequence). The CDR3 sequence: CASSCSRAGELFF. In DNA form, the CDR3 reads TGTGCCAGCAGTTGCAGTAGAGCCGGGGAGCTGTTTTTT.

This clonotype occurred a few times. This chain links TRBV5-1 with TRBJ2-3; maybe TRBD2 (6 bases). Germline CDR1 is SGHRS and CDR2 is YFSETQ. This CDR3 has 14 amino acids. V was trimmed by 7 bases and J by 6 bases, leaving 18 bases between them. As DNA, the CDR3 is TGCGCCAGCGCAGCGGAGGGAGGACGCGATACGCAGTATTTT. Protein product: CASAAEGGRDTQYF.

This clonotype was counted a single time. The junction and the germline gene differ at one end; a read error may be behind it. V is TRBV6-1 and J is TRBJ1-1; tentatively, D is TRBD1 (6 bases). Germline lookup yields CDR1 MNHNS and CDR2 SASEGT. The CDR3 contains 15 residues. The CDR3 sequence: CASREDRSGGTEAFF. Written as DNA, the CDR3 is TGTGCCAGCAGAGAAGACAGGTCCGGGGGCACTGAAGCTTTCTTT.